This record covers a single T cell receptor beta chain. Its target is unknown. This sample was taken from a study of T cells in tumors after PD-1 blockade. Study context: A subset received ongoing vismodegib 150 mg daily alongside anti-PD-1 therapy. Overall study findings and caveats: Blood contained about 40% of the tumor's TCR clonotypes.

Here immunoSEQ multiplex PCR was the method, and the copy in TCRdb shows in-frame clones only, minus some. The sample yields 54,000 or so clones, about 82% seen once. The CDR3 length is 16 residues. The V end lost 3 bases, the J end lost 7 bases, and 19 bases lay between the germline ends. Germline lookup yields CDR1 MGHRA and CDR2 YSYEKL. This sequence joins TRBV4-1 and TRBJ2-1, with TRBD2 as a possible D gene (6 bases). The source was PBMCs, collected before anti-PD-1 treatment. The clonotype was recovered from a human donor with basal cell carcinoma. Here the CDR3 DNA reads TGCGCCAGCAGCCAGTACCAAGCGGGCCTCAGGAATGAGCAGTTCTTC. Residues: CASSQYQAGLRNEQFF.